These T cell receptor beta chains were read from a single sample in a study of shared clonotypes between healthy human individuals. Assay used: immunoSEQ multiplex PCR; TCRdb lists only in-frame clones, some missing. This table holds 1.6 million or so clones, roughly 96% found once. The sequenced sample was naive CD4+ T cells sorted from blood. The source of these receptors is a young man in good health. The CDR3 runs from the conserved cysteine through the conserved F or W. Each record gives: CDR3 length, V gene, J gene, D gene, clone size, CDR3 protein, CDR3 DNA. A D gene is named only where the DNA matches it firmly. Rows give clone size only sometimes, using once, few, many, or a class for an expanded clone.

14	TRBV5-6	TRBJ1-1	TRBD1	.	CASSTMAGGTEAFF	TGTGCCAGCAGCACAATGGCAGGGGGCACTGAAGCTTTCTTT
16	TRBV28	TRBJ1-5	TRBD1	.	CASSLAGTVLNQPQHF	TGTGCCAGCAGTTTAGCCGGGACAGTTCTCAATCAGCCCCAGCATTTT
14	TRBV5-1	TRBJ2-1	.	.	CASSFRDMNNEQFF	TGCGCCAGCAGCTTCCGGGACATGAACAATGAGCAGTTCTTC
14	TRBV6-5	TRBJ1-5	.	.	CASSYSTQGQPQHF	TGTGCCAGCAGTTACTCGACTCAGGGGCAGCCCCAGCATTTT
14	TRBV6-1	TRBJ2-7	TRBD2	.	CASSPLAGGGEQYF	TGTGCCAGCAGCCCACTAGCGGGAGGGGGCGAGCAGTACTTC
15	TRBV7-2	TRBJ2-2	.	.	CASSLEEGNTGELFF	TGTGCCAGCAGCTTAGAGGAGGGGAACACCGGGGAGCTGTTTTTT
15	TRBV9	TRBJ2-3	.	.	CASSPLRAGTDTQYF	TGTGCCAGCAGCCCCCTCCGCGCGGGTACAGATACGCAGTATTTT
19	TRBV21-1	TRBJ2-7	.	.	CASSKWGGLAGVVGYEQYF	TGTGCCAGCAGCAAATGGGGCGGACTAGCGGGAGTGGTCGGCTACGAGCAGTACTTC
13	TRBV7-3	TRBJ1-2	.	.	CASSLTANYGYTF	TGTGCCAGCAGCTTAACGGCTAACTATGGCTACACCTTC
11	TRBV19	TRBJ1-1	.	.	CATGGLAEAFF	TGTGCCACCGGGGGTCTCGCTGAAGCTTTCTTT
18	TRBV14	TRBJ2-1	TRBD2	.	CASSQRGGSPLTYNEQFF	TGTGCCAGCAGCCAACGGGGCGGGAGCCCCTTAACCTACAATGAGCAGTTCTTC
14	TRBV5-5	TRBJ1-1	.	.	CASSSRFANTEAFF	TGTGCCAGCAGCTCTCGATTCGCTAACACTGAAGCTTTCTTT
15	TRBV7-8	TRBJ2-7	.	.	CASSLDPRSSYEQYF	TGTGCCAGCAGCTTAGACCCACGGAGCTCCTACGAGCAGTACTTC
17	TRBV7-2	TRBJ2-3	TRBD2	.	CASSLTSGRASTDTQYF	TGTGCCAGCAGCTTGACTAGCGGGAGGGCTAGCACAGATACGCAGTATTTT
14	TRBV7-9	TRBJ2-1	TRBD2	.	CASEKRELQNEQFF	TGTGCCAGCGAAAAGCGGGAGTTGCAGAATGAGCAGTTCTTC
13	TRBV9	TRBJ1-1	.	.	CASSVISNTEAFF	TGTGCCAGCAGCGTAATAAGTAACACTGAAGCTTTCTTT
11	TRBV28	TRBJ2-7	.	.	CASSLAYEQYF	TGTGCCAGCAGTTTAGCTTACGAGCAGTACTTC
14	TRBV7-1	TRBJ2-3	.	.	CASSLDDSRDTQYF	TGTGCCAGCAGCTTAGATGACTCTCGGGATACGCAGTATTTT
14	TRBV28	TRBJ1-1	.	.	CASSNGDMNTEAFF	TGTGCCAGCAGTAACGGAGACATGAACACTGAAGCTTTCTTT
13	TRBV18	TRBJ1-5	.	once	CASSPMSNQPQHF	TGTGCCAGCTCACCCATGTCGAATCAGCCCCAGCATTTT
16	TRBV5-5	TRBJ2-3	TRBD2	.	CASSYLTSGRADTQYF	TGTGCCAGCAGCTACTTAACTAGCGGGAGGGCGGATACGCAGTATTTT
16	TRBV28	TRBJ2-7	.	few	CASSRPVTGLRYEQYF	TGTGCCAGCAGTCGACCAGTCACGGGACTCCGCTACGAGCAGTACTTC
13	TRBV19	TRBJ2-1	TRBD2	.	CASSPRGSNEQFF	TGTGCCAGTAGTCCGCGGGGGTCCAATGAGCAGTTCTTC